Presented here are 9 T cell receptor beta chains from one specimen sequenced in a study of brain T cells in children with intractable seizures. Clones were sequenced by immunoSEQ multiplex PCR, and TCRdb holds only the in-frame ones, with some missing. The repertoire consists of 340,000 or so clones, with over 85% occurring once and the leading ten covering 5.5% to 6%. As for time point: blood from clinic visit 5 months post-surgery; TSC patient then seizure free. Source: peripheral blood, taken about 5 months after surgery. The receptors were sampled from a boy under two years old with tuberous sclerosis and intractable seizures.

J is TRBJ1-1 and V is TRBV25-1, with 12 bases aligning to TRBD1. There are 14 residues in the CDR3. Germline CDR1 reads MGHDK; CDR2 reads SYGVNS. V was pared by 8 bases and J by 5 bases, with 6 bases of the junction left unmatched. The CDR3 sequence is CASSRDRGRTEAFF. The CDR3 DNA is TGTGCCAGCTCCCGGGACAGGGGGCGAACTGAAGCTTTCTTT.

The chain links TRBV28 to TRBJ1-1; D gene uncertain. Germline values: CDR1 MDHEN, CDR2 SYDVKM. The CDR3 contains 14 residues. With 3 bases removed from V and 1 base from J, the gap between germline ends came to 9 bases. CDR3 residues: CASSFRRRNTEAFF. The CDR3, as DNA: TGTGCCAGCAGTTTTCGGCGTAGGAACACTGAAGCTTTCTTT.

J is TRBJ1-4 and V is TRBV4-1; D is unclear. The assigned J gene may be wrong: the sequence end matches TRBJ2-2 better. The germline V gene has CDR1 MGHRA and CDR2 YSYEKL. The CDR3 is 13 residues long. The CDR3 protein is CASSQRPTGELFF. As DNA, the CDR3 is TGCGCCAGCAGCCAACGACCCACAGGGGAGCTGTTTTTT.

This chain uses TRBV6-4 with TRBJ1-2; 9 nucleotides line up with TRBD1. This CDR3 has 13 residues. Trimming at V came to 6 bases and at J to 4 bases, leaving 3 bases not matched to a gene. Germline-derived CDR1 and CDR2 are MRHNA and SNTAGT. DNA for the CDR3: TGTGCCAGCAGACAGGACAGGGGCTATGGCTACACCTTC. It yields the protein CASRQDRGYGYTF.

J is TRBJ2-3 and V is TRBV3-1 (or the pseudogene TRBV3-2); a possible D gene is TRBD1 (7 bases). The CDR3 consists of 16 residues. V lost 1 base to trimming and J lost 4 bases, with 15 bases between them. CDR1 and CDR2 (germline): LGHDT, YNNKEL (reference sequence). The CDR3 sequence: CASSQGRRGAADTQYF. Written as DNA, the CDR3 is TGTGCCAGCAGCCAAGGTCGCAGGGGGGCGGCAGATACGCAGTATTTT.

The rearrangement joins TRBV5-1 to TRBJ1-2, with D perhaps matching TRBD1 (6 bases). V gave up 0 bases and J gave up 13 bases, with 10 bases separating them. CDR1 SGHRS and CDR2 YFSETQ come from the germline V gene. The CDR3 runs to 11 residues. As DNA, the CDR3 is TGCGCCAGCAGCTTGGTGGGGGCCCTCACCTTC. It encodes CASSLVGALTF.

The V call is TRBV7-9, the J call TRBJ1-3, with 9 bases matching TRBD1. The CDR3 extends over 17 amino acids. The junction had 7 bases not matched to a gene; V was cut back by 4 bases and J by 0 bases. CDR1 and CDR2 (germline): SEHNR, FQNEAQ (reference sequence). The CDR3 nucleotides read TGTGCCAGCAGCTGGGCAGGACAGGGGAACTCTGGAAACACCATATATTTT. Protein: CASSWAGQGNSGNTIYF.

The CDR3 DNA reads as TGCGCCAGCAGCCAATCTACAGGGCCGAAGAATCAGCCCCAGCATTTT. Protein: CASSQSTGPKNQPQHF. This chain uses TRBV4-1 with TRBJ1-5, with D possibly matching TRBD1 (6 bases). Germline values: CDR1 MGHRA, CDR2 YSYEKL. The CDR3 loop spans 16 amino acids. V was shortened by 2 bases and J by 4 bases, with 15 bases between the two germline ends.

This chain uses TRBV27 with TRBJ2-3, with D perhaps TRBD2 (6 bases). CDR3 length: 15 residues. Germline CDR1 reads MNHEY; CDR2 reads SMNVEV (reference sequence). Trimming left V 8 bases short and J 2 bases short, with 17 bases between. CDR3 nucleotides: TGTGCCAGCCTCCCAACTAGCAGATCCACAGATACGCAGTATTTT. Amino acid sequence: CASLPTSRSTDTQYF.